The rows below give T cell receptor beta chains drawn from one sample of a study of shared clonotypes between healthy human individuals. Sequencing was performed with immunoSEQ multiplex PCR; in TCRdb, only in-frame clones are kept and a portion is missing. The profile shows hundreds of thousands of clones, 76% of them singletons. Sequencing was done on a sample of PBMCs. Receptor source: a woman aged 40 to 50 in good health. Some clones in this sample may be carry-over from other donors' samples. Both conserved end residues are part of each CDR3. Each record gives: V gene, J gene, clone size, D gene, CDR3 protein, CDR3 DNA. D genes are given only for firm matches. Clone sizes are given selectively: once, few, many, or a class where the clone is expanded.

V gene: TRBV19
J gene: TRBJ2-1
clone size: -
D gene: TRBD2
CDR3 protein: CASSTGLAGGSNEQFF
CDR3 DNA: TGTGCCAGTAGTACCGGACTAGCGGGAGGGAGCAATGAGCAGTTCTTC

V gene: TRBV27
J gene: TRBJ2-7
clone size: -
D gene: TRBD2
CDR3 protein: CASLPTWGTSGTYEQYF
CDR3 DNA: TGTGCCAGCTTACCGACTTGGGGGACTAGCGGAACCTACGAGCAGTACTTC

V gene: TRBV7-9
J gene: TRBJ1-1
clone size: -
D gene: -
CDR3 protein: CASSRRVMNTEAFF
CDR3 DNA: TGTGCCAGCAGCCGGAGGGTAATGAACACTGAAGCTTTCTTT

V gene: TRBV30
J gene: TRBJ2-7
clone size: -
D gene: TRBD2
CDR3 protein: CAWSSGLAGFYEQYF
CDR3 DNA: TGTGCCTGGAGTTCCGGACTAGCGGGTTTCTACGAGCAGTACTTC

V gene: TRBV5-6
J gene: TRBJ2-7
clone size: many
D gene: -
CDR3 protein: CASSLGRGFGEQYF
CDR3 DNA: TGTGCCAGCAGCTTGGGGCGCGGTTTCGGGGAGCAGTACTTC

V gene: TRBV10-1
J gene: TRBJ2-5
clone size: -
D gene: -
CDR3 protein: CASSEGGRETQYF
CDR3 DNA: TGCGCCAGCAGTGAGGGGGGTCGCGAGACCCAGTACTTC

V gene: TRBV18
J gene: TRBJ1-1
clone size: -
D gene: -
CDR3 protein: CASSPPGRHTEAFF
CDR3 DNA: TGTGCCAGCTCACCACCCGGAAGGCACACTGAAGCTTTCTTT

V gene: TRBV15
J gene: TRBJ1-2
clone size: once
D gene: -
CDR3 protein: CATSRDYYGYTF
CDR3 DNA: TGTGCCACCAGCAGAGATTACTATGGCTACACCTTC

V gene: TRBV7-2
J gene: TRBJ2-3
clone size: -
D gene: -
CDR3 protein: CASSLLGPSDTQYF
CDR3 DNA: TGTGCCAGCAGCTTACTTGGTCCTTCGGATACGCAGTATTTT

V gene: TRBV5-1
J gene: TRBJ2-7
clone size: -
D gene: TRBD2
CDR3 protein: CASRVAGEAEQYF
CDR3 DNA: TGCGCCAGCAGGGTAGCGGGAGAGGCCGAGCAGTACTTC

V gene: TRBV30
J gene: TRBJ1-2
clone size: -
D gene: -
CDR3 protein: CAWSYMQVFAGYTF
CDR3 DNA: TGTGCCTGGAGTTATATGCAGGTCTTCGCTGGCTACACCTTC